Presented here are 23 T cell receptor beta chains from one specimen sequenced in a study of cytomegalovirus exposure and HLA in healthy donors. The PCR employed 60 Vbeta primers together with 13 Jbeta primers. The repertoire was sequenced with immunoSEQ multiplex PCR; TCRdb's copy has only in-frame clones and lacks some. Among 40,000 to 45,000 clones listed, approximately 52% were seen once. Sequencing was carried out using PBMCs. These receptors were taken from a human donor in good health.

V and J are TRBV7-8 and TRBJ2-3, with 9 bases lining up with TRBD2. The CDR3 contains 15 residues. V shed 1 base, J shed 8 bases, and the junction held 7 bases outside the gene matches. The germline V gene encodes CDR1 SGHVS and CDR2 FQNEAQ. CDR3 amino acids: CASSLVLSSGATQYF. The CDR3, as DNA: TGTGCCAGCAGCTTAGTTTTGTCTAGCGGGGCTACGCAGTATTTT.

This clone was detected a few times. This chain uses TRBV18 with TRBJ2-5, with TRBD1 as a possible D gene (5 bases). The germline CDR1 and CDR2 sequences are KGHSH and LQKENI. This CDR3 is 15 amino acids long. V was clipped by 6 bases and J by 0 bases, with 14 bases between them. This CDR3 reads CASSRGNLDQETQYF. The CDR3 DNA is TGTGCCAGCTCTAGGGGAAACCTGGACCAAGAGACCCAGTACTTC. The variable domain in full, with the rest retrieved from reference TRBV18 and TRBJ2-5, is NAGVMQNPRHLVRRRGQEARLRCSPMKGHSHVYWYRQLPEEGLKFMVYLQKENIIDESGMPKERFSAEFPKEGPSILRIQQVVRGDSAAYFCASSRGNLDQETQYFGPGTRLLVL.

This clone was counted a few times. The chain links TRBV19 to TRBJ2-7, with D possibly matching TRBD2 (6 bases). Trimming removed 9 bases at V and 3 bases at J, with 21 bases between. Germline V gives CDR1 LNHDA, CDR2 SQIVND (reference sequence). The length of the CDR3 is 15 residues. CDR3 residues: CASRAPSRGGYEQYF. The CDR3 DNA follows: TGTGCCAGCCGAGCCCCCTCGCGGGGAGGCTACGAGCAGTACTTC.

The rearrangement links TRBV5-1 to TRBJ2-3, with a tentative D call TRBD1 (5 bases). CDR3 length: 16 amino acids. V was pared by 0 bases and J by 2 bases, with 13 bases between. Per germline, CDR1 SGHRS and CDR2 YFSETQ. DNA for the CDR3: TGCGCCAGCAGCTTGGGGGGCAGGCCGGACACAGATACGCAGTATTTT. Its translation is CASSLGGRPDTDTQYF.

This chain uses TRBV6-5 with TRBJ2-7; 10 nucleotides align to TRBD1. CDR1 is MNHEY and CDR2 is SVGAGI in the germline V gene. V was pared by 6 bases and J by 2 bases, with 7 bases of the junction left unmatched. CDR3 length: 15 amino acids. CDR3 protein: CASSRRDRGPYEQYF. In DNA form, the CDR3 reads TGTGCCAGCAGCCGTCGGGACAGGGGCCCCTACGAGCAGTACTTC.

J is TRBJ2-3 and V is TRBV7-9; D possibly corresponds to TRBD1 (6 bases). The CDR3 length is 15 residues. CDR1 is SEHNR, CDR2 FQNEAQ, per germline (reference sequence). Trimming cost V 5 bases and J 3 bases, with 15 bases left between them. The CDR3 here is CASSPPGGLTDTQYF. CDR3 nucleotide sequence: TGTGCCAGCAGCCCTCCTGGGGGCCTTACAGATACGCAGTATTTT.

This clone occurred a few times. The V gene is TRBV5-4, the J gene TRBJ1-2; TRBD1 might be the D (6 bases). The CDR3 has 14 residues. Germline V gene lookup returns CDR1 SGHNT and CDR2 YYREEE (reference sequence). Trimming shortened V by 3 bases and J by 3 bases, and 12 bases separated the two germline ends. CDR3 protein: CASSSGQQDYGYTF. CDR3 bases: TGTGCCAGCAGCTCCGGACAGCAGGACTATGGCTACACCTTC.

This clone has only a few counts. V usage is TRBV19 and J usage is TRBJ2-7; perhaps TRBD1 as D (6 bases). The CDR3 is 14 residues long. The germline V gene has CDR1 LNHDA and CDR2 SQIVND (reference sequence). Trimming took 4 bases from V and 4 from J, leaving 14 bases between them. The CDR3 coding sequence is TGTGCCAGTAGTACCCAACAGGGCACGTACGAGCAGTACTTC. The encoded protein is CASSTQQGTYEQYF.

The table lists this clone with a count of one. The chain combines TRBV11-2 with TRBJ2-5; 7 bases agree with TRBD2. The CDR3 extends over 14 amino acids. V shed 8 bases and J 5 bases; nucleotides not matched to a gene: 11. Germline assignment: CDR1 SGHAT and CDR2 FQNNGV. The CDR3 DNA sequence: TGTGCCAGCCATTGGGGGGGAGCGGGGGAGACCCAGTACTTC. This translates into CASHWGGAGETQYF.

J is TRBJ2-1 and V is TRBV18; 13 positions match TRBD2. After removal of 3 bases from V and 4 bases from J, the junction contained 6 bases not matched to a gene. The CDR3 has 17 residues. The germline V gene encodes CDR1 KGHSH and CDR2 LQKENI. The CDR3 is CASSPRGLAGEYNEQFF. The CDR3 nucleotides read TGTGCCAGCTCACCCCGAGGACTAGCGGGAGAATACAATGAGCAGTTCTTC.

The V gene is TRBV29-1, the J gene TRBJ1-2; D possibly corresponds to TRBD1 (5 bases). Germline CDR1 and CDR2: SQVTM and ANQGSEA. The V gene lost 4 bases and the J gene lost 2 bases, with 14 bases spanning the gap. The CDR3 is 14 residues long. This chain's CDR3 is CSVGGGTSNYGYTF. CDR3 DNA sequence: TGCAGCGTTGGGGGGGGGACGTCGAACTATGGCTACACCTTC.

In this sample, this clone turned up a few times. The chain joins TRBV2 to TRBJ1-5, with 7 bases fitting TRBD1. Per the germline V gene, CDR1 is SNHLY and CDR2 is FYNNEI. Losses at the gene ends were 7 bases for V and 6 bases for J; bases not matched to a gene: 6. This CDR3 comprises 13 residues. The CDR3 here is CASNGDSFQPQHF. DNA of the CDR3: TGTGCCAGCAATGGGGACAGTTTTCAGCCCCAGCATTTT.

V usage is TRBV19 and J usage is TRBJ2-2; the match to TRBD1 covers 7 bases. This CDR3 has 14 amino acids. Germline-derived CDR1 and CDR2 are LNHDA and SQIVND (reference sequence). The trim removed 6 bases at V and 2 bases at J, leaving 3 bases unmatched. CDR3 in amino acids: CASRRQGNTGELFF. The CDR3 DNA is TGTGCCAGTAGAAGACAGGGAAACACCGGGGAGCTGTTTTTT.

This chain links TRBV29-1 with TRBJ1-5; 7 nucleotides match TRBD1. Germline V gene lookup returns CDR1 SQVTM and CDR2 ANQGSEA. After removal of 7 bases from V and 2 bases from J, the junction contained 5 bases not matched to a gene. The CDR3 sequence is 13 residues long. The CDR3 sequence: CSAWDRGNQPQHF. In DNA, the CDR3 is TGCAGCGCGTGGGACAGAGGCAATCAGCCCCAGCATTTT.

The rearrangement uses TRBV28 and TRBJ2-7; D unresolved. Germline CDR1 is MDHEN and CDR2 is SYDVKM. Trimming removed 6 bases at V and 0 bases at J, with 15 bases between. The CDR3 totals 15 residues. CDR3 bases: TGTGCCAGCAGGTCAGGTCGAAGCAGCTCCTACGAGCAGTACTTC. This translates into CASRSGRSSSYEQYF.

This chain links TRBV4-2 with TRBJ2-3; 12 nucleotides agree with TRBD2. The CDR3 is 17 amino acids. CDR1 is LGHNA, CDR2 YNFKEQ, per germline. Germline trimming cut 0 bases from V and 0 bases from J; bases unmatched to any gene: 1. CDR3 DNA: TGTGCCAGCAGCCAAGAAGGGACTAGCGGGAGCACAGATACGCAGTATTTT. It specifies CASSQEGTSGSTDTQYF.

In its sample, this clone was seen a few times. The chain combines TRBV4-1 with TRBJ1-5; D perhaps matches TRBD1 (5 bases). Germline V lookup: CDR1 MGHRA, CDR2 YSYEKL. The CDR3 consists of 13 residues. Trimming left V 3 bases short and J 4 bases short, with 7 bases between. This CDR3 is CASSHRENQPQHF. The CDR3, as DNA: TGCGCCAGCAGCCACAGGGAAAATCAGCCCCAGCATTTT.

V usage is TRBV7-2 and J usage is TRBJ1-6; no firm D call. This CDR3 spans 15 amino acids. The germline V and J ends were trimmed by 1 base and 0 bases, with 4 bases remaining between them. Looked up from germline, CDR1 is SGHTA and CDR2 is FQGNSA. The CDR3 DNA reads as TGTGCCAGCAGCTTAGATAGCTCCTATAATTCACCCCTCCACTTT. Translated, it gives CASSLDSSYNSPLHF.

The chain combines TRBV14 with TRBJ2-7; D call uncertain. Germline V CDR1 and CDR2: SGHDN, FVKESK. The CDR3 extends over 13 amino acids. The ends were cut back, 1 base at V and 3 bases at J, with 7 bases in the middle. CDR3 in amino acids: CASSQAEHYEQYF. As DNA, the CDR3 is TGTGCCAGCAGCCAAGCCGAACACTACGAGCAGTACTTC. The whole variable domain, remainder taken from reference TRBV14 and TRBJ2-7, is EAGVTQFPSHSVIEKGQTVTLRCDPISGHDNLYWYRRVMGKEIKFLLHFVKESKQDESGMPNNRFLAERTGGTYSTLKVQPAELEDSGVYFCASSQAEHYEQYFGPGTRLTVT.

The rearrangement uses TRBV4-1 and TRBJ1-1; 8 nucleotides match TRBD1. J lost 0 bases, V lost 4 bases, and 4 bases had no gene match. CDR3 length equals 15 residues. CDR1 is MGHRA, CDR2 YSYEKL, per germline. The CDR3 sequence: CASSRGTGMNTEAFF. The CDR3 nucleotides read TGCGCCAGCAGCCGAGGGACAGGTATGAACACTGAAGCTTTCTTT.

In the case of this clone: Other DNA sequences in this specimen translate into the identical CDR3. This rearrangement joins TRBV6-1 to TRBJ2-5; D might be TRBD2 (5 bases). The CDR3 loop spans 12 amino acids. Trimming cost V 4 bases and J 5 bases, with 8 bases left between them. Germline V gives CDR1 MNHNS, CDR2 SASEGT. The CDR3 DNA reads TGTGCCAGCAGTGGGACTGGCGAGACCCAGTACTTC. Translating it yields CASSGTGETQYF.

The chain is built from TRBV7-2 and TRBJ2-1, with D perhaps matching TRBD2 (5 bases). CDR3 length equals 17 residues. Per the germline V gene, CDR1 is SGHTA and CDR2 is FQGNSA. V lost 4 bases and J lost 2, with 18 bases in between. The CDR3 region has the DNA TGTGCCAGCAGCTCCCTCCCGCGGGCGTTAACCTACAATGAGCAGTTCTTC. Protein sequence: CASSSLPRALTYNEQFF.

The V call is TRBV6-5, the J call TRBJ1-2; 10 bases fit TRBD1. Germline trimming cut 5 bases from V and 5 bases from J; bases unmatched to any gene: 8. Germline lookup yields CDR1 MNHEY and CDR2 SVGAGI. The CDR3 loop spans 15 amino acids. CDR3 protein: CASSGAGTGDYGYTF. In nucleotides, the CDR3 is TGTGCCAGCAGTGGGGCCGGGACAGGGGATTATGGCTACACCTTC.